The clone carrying this TCR beta chain appeared many times. Its antigen is currently unknown. The length of the CDR3 is 13 residues. Germline loops: CDR1 SQVTM, CDR2 ANQGSEA. V dropped 2 bases and J dropped 1 base, with 8 bases sitting between them. The PCR was carried out with 60 Vbeta primers and 13 Jbeta primers. Study processing details: In a later analysis, approximately 73 million unique TCR beta chains included roughly 11 million shared by two or more donors. Here immunoSEQ multiplex PCR was the method, and the copy in TCRdb shows in-frame clones only, minus some. D and trimming come from the DNA, and the V and J calls and clone size come from that table. The sample includes approximately 100,000 clones, around 76% seen only once; the top ten take approximately 12%. This sample is part of a study of cytomegalovirus exposure and HLA in healthy donors. Study observations and caveats: A likely sequencing artifact accounted for one observed cluster of highly shared sequence variants. A later analysis showed TCR association rates differing by HLA locus, peaking at DRB1 and lowest at HLA-C. Later genetic work tied a missense DCLRE1C variant to beta-chain V and J trimming.

This receptor was identified in a woman aged 35 to 49 in good health and CMV-seropositive. The sequencing sample was made of PBMCs. The chain combines TRBV29-1 with TRBJ1-1; weak D call: TRBD1 (5 bases). The CDR3 DNA reads TGCAGCGTTGAAAGGGGAGGGAACACTGAAGCTTTCTTT. Residues: CSVERGGNTEAFF.